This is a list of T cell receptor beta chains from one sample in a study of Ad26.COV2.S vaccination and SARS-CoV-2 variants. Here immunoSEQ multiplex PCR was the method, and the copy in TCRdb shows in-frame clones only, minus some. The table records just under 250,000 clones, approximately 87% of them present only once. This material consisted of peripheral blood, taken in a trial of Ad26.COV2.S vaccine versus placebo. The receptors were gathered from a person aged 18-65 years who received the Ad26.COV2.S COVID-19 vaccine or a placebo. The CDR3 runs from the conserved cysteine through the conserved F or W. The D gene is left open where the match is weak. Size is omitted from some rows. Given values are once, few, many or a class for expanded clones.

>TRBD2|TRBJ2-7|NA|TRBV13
TGTGCCAGCAGCTTAATGGGCGGGGGGTTCTACGAGCAGTACTTC
CASSLMGGGFYEQYF
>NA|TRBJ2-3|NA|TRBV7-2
TGTGCCAGCAGCCCAGAGGGGCAGGGCTGGGATACGCAGTATTTT
CASSPEGQGWDTQYF
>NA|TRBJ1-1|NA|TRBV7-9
TGTGCCAGCATGAGGGGGATGAACACTGAAGCTTTCTTT
CASMRGMNTEAFF
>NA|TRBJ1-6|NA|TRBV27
TGTGCCAGCAGTGTCATTCCAGGGAATAATTCACCCCTCCACTTT
CASSVIPGNNSPLHF
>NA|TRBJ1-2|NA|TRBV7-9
TGTGCCAGCAGCTTAGGGGACTCAATCTATGGCTACACCTTC
CASSLGDSIYGYTF
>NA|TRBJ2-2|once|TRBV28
TGTGCCAGCAGTTTATGGGCCCAGGGGCCCCCCTTGTCCGGGGAGCTGTTTTTT
CASSLWAQGPPLSGELFF
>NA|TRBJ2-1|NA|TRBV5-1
TGCGCCAGCAGCTTGGTGGGACATTTCTCCTACAATGAGCAGTTCTTC
CASSLVGHFSYNEQFF
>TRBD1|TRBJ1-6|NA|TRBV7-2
TGTGCCAGCAGCTTAGCTGCAGGGGGCGCCTCAATGTTTCCCCTCCACTTT
CASSLAAGGASMFPLHF
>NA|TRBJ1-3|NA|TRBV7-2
TGTGCCAGCAGCTTAGTGGGGAGGGACTCTGGAAACACCATATATTTT
CASSLVGRDSGNTIYF
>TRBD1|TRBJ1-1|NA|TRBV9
TGTGCCAGCACCCCAGGGGGGGAGGGAACTGAAGCTTTCTTT
CASTPGGEGTEAFF
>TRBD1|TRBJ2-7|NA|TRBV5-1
TGCGCCAGCAGCTTGGCCGGGACAGGAACCTACGAGCAGTACTTC
CASSLAGTGTYEQYF
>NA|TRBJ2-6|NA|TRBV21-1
TGTGCCAGCAGGGGGGACAGGGCTGGGGCCAACGTCCTGACTTTC
CASRGDRAGANVLTF
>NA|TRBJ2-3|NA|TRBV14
TGTGCCAGCAGCCTCGATTTCACAGATACGCAGTATTTT
CASSLDFTDTQYF
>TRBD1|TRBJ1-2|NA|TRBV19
TGTGCCAGTAGTACCCCGGGACAGGGGATATATGGCTACACCTTC
CASSTPGQGIYGYTF
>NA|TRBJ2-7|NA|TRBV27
TGTGCCAGCAGTTTAAAGGGAAACTCTCCCAACTACGAGCAGTACTTC
CASSLKGNSPNYEQYF
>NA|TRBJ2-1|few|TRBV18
TGTGCCAGCTCACCACGGGGAATCAATGAGCAGTTCTTC
CASSPRGINEQFF
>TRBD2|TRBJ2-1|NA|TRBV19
TGTGCCAGTAGGGGAGGGAGGGTTAACAATGAGCAGTTCTTC
CASRGGRVNNEQFF
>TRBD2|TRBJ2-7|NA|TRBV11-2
TGTGCCAGCAGCTTAGTGTTTAGCGGGGGCTACGAGCAGTACTTC
CASSLVFSGGYEQYF
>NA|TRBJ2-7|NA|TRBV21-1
TGTGCCAGCAGCAAAAACCCCCCTGAGTTTACCTACGAGCAGTACTTC
CASSKNPPEFTYEQYF
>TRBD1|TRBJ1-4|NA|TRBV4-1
TGCGCCAGCAGCCAGGGACAGGGGGCGCTGACTAATGAAAAACTGTTTTTT
CASSQGQGALTNEKLFF
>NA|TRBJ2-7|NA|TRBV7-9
TGTGCCAGCAGCTTAGTTGCCTACGAGCAGTACTTC
CASSLVAYEQYF
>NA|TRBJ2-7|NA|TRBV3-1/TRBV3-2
TGTGCCAGCAGCCAAGATATCGGCGGGTGGAGCTCCTACGAGCAGTACTTC
CASSQDIGGWSSYEQYF
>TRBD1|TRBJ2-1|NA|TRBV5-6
TGTGCCAGCAGGGACAGGGACCACAATGAGCAGTTCTTC
CASRDRDHNEQFF
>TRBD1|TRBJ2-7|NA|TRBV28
TGTGCCAGCAGTTTGCAGGGGGCGAGGGACGAGCAGTACTTC
CASSLQGARDEQYF
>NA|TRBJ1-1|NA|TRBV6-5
TGTGCCAGCAGAGTGACGGGGATGAACACTGAAGCTTTCTTT
CASRVTGMNTEAFF
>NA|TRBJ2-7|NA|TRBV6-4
TGTGCCAGCAGTTATCTAGGGGGGGGGCTTTACTACGAGCAGTACTTC
CASSYLGGGLYYEQYF
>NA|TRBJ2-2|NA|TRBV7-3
TGTGCCAGCAGCTTGGGCTCCCGTCAATCGGGGGAGCTGTTTTTT
CASSLGSRQSGELFF
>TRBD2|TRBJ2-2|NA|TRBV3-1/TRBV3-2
TGTGCCAGCAGCCAAGATGGGGGGGACACCGGGGAGCTGTTTTTT
CASSQDGGDTGELFF
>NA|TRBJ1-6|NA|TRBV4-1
TGCGCCAGCAGCCAAGAATTAGCACCCTATAATTCACCCCTCCACTTT
CASSQELAPYNSPLHF
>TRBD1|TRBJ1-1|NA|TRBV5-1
TGCGCCAGCAGCCGCCCCGTACAGGGGTCCACTGAAGCTTTCTTT
CASSRPVQGSTEAFF
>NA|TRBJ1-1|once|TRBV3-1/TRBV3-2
TGTGCCAGCAGCCAAGAGAGTGGAGTAATGAACACTGAAGCTTTCTTT
CASSQESGVMNTEAFF
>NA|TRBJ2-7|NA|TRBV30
TGTGCCTGGAGACGGGGGTACGAGCAGTACTTC
CAWRRGYEQYF
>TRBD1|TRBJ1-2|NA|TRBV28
TGTGCCAGCAGTCTAGGGACAGCTAACTATGGCTACACCTTC
CASSLGTANYGYTF
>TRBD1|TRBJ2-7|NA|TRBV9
TGTGCCAGCAGCGTGGGACAGACCTACGAGCAGTACTTC
CASSVGQTYEQYF
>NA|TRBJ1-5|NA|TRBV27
TGTGCCAGCAGTTCCCGAACAGGTGTTTATAGCAATCAGCCCCAGCATTTT
CASSSRTGVYSNQPQHF
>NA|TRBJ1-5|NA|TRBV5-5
TGTGCCAGCAGCGGAAGTACGGGGAGAGGGAGCAATCAGCCCCAGCATTTT
CASSGSTGRGSNQPQHF
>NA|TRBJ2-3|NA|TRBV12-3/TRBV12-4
TGTGCCAGCAGTTTACGGCCAGATACGCAGTATTTT
CASSLRPDTQYF
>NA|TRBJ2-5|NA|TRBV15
TGTGCCACCAGCTTCCTCTCCGCGGGGCAAGAGACCCAGTACTTC
CATSFLSAGQETQYF
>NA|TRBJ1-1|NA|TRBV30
TGTGCCTGGAGTGTATGGGGTCCCCTTCTCACTGAAGCTTTCTTT
CAWSVWGPLLTEAFF
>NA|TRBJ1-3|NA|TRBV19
TGTGCCAGTTTTGCCCCCGATCGGCCCTCTGGAAACACCATATATTTT
CASFAPDRPSGNTIYF
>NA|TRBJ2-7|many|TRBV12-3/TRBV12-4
TGTGCCAGCAGTTCCGGGCCATCCTACGAGCAGTACTTC
CASSSGPSYEQYF
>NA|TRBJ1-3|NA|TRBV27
TGTGCCAGCAGTCGACAGATCTCTGGAAACACCATATATTTT
CASSRQISGNTIYF